The entry that follows covers one T cell receptor (beta chain) sequence. The data originate from a study of blood T cell repertoires in COVID-19. About the research overall: Italy, Spain and the United States were the sources of the convalescent and acute COVID-19 samples. From T cells, B-cell-depleted T cells, or PBMCs came the material, which was cDNA or gDNA.

Original methodology: It was from reference gene primer amplification that nucleated cell counts were estimated. TCRdb keeps only in-frame clones here, not all; method: immunoSEQ multiplex PCR. That table furnishes V, J and clone size, whereas the DNA furnished D and trimming. Among 200,000 to 300,000 clones, roughly four fifths were seen once, and the ten largest hold 9.5% to 15%. This TCR came from an older woman with active or convalescent COVID-19. Sequenced sample: peripheral blood.

The DNA for the CDR3 is TGTGCCAGCAGCCACGGGACTAGCGCGGATACGCAGTATTTT. Protein product: CASSHGTSADTQYF. The rearrangement uses TRBV7-9 and TRBJ2-3; 10 bases agree with TRBD2. Trimming took 5 bases from V and 6 from J; bases not matched to a gene: 5. Germline V gene sequence: CDR1 SEHNR, CDR2 FQNEAQ (reference sequence). This CDR3 contains 14 residues.